Listed here is a single T cell receptor (beta chain). Sequencing was performed with immunoSEQ multiplex PCR; in TCRdb, only in-frame clones are kept and a portion is missing. The sample holds some 150,000 clones, about 86% seen once. The sample belongs to a study of blood T cell repertoires in COVID-19. Whole-study context: From the United States, Italy and Spain came samples of acute and convalescent COVID-19. T cells, B-cell-depleted T cells, or PBMCs supplied cDNA or gDNA.

Germline CDR1 is SGHTA and CDR2 is FQGTGA. This CDR3 is 15 amino acids long. The J segment lost 7 bases and the V segment lost 5 bases, leaving 10 bases of the junction unmatched. This TCR came from a woman aged 60-75 years with active or convalescent COVID-19. The chain uses TRBV7-3 and TRBJ2-1; 8 nucleotides line up with TRBD2. The sequenced material came from peripheral blood. CDR3 residues: CASSLSSGTRNEQFF. The CDR3 bases are TGTGCCAGCAGCCTCTCTTCCGGGACTAGGAATGAGCAGTTCTTC.